This T cell receptor (beta chain) appears in the sequencing data of a study of blood T cell repertoires in COVID-19. Overall study: There were acute and convalescent COVID-19 samples, and they came from the United States, Italy and Spain. PBMCs, B-cell-depleted T cells, or T cells were the source of the cDNA or gDNA that made up the material.

CDR1 and CDR2 from the germline V gene are SGHNT and YYREEE (reference sequence). There are 12 residues in the CDR3. Authors' analysis steps: How many nucleated cells were present was estimated from reference gene primer amplification. The data were produced by immunoSEQ multiplex PCR, yet TCRdb's version contains in-frame clones alone and is incomplete. V and J calls and clone size follow that table, whereas D and trimming were derived from the DNA. Here the sample spans roughly 87,000 clones, approximately 82% being singletons. In the case of this clone: At one end, the junction sequence differs from germline, possibly due to a read error.

Material for sequencing was peripheral blood. This clonotype was sampled from a woman between 65 and 79 years old with acute or convalescent COVID-19. The chain carries TRBV5-4 and TRBJ1-2; no reliable D call. CDR3 in DNA: TGTGCCAGCAGTTTGGACTACAATGGCTACACCTTC. Protein sequence: CASSLDYNGYTF.